A selection of T cell receptor beta chains follows, all from one sample in a study of cytomegalovirus exposure and HLA in healthy donors. Using immunoSEQ multiplex PCR, the repertoire was profiled, and TCRdb retains in-frame clones only, with some absent. Its clone listing holds 70,000 to 80,000 clones. Sequencing was done on a sample of PBMCs. Source of these receptors: a man in his forties or fifties in good health and CMV-seronegative. CDR3s include the opening cysteine and the closing phenylalanine or tryptophan. A D gene is named only where the DNA matches it firmly.

d_call: -; j_call: TRBJ1-4; v_call: TRBV6-5; cdr3_nt: TGTGCCAGCAGCAGCGAGGGGGCAACTAATGAAAAACTGTTTTTT; cdr3_aa: CASSSEGATNEKLFF
d_call: -; j_call: TRBJ2-2; v_call: TRBV4-1; cdr3_nt: TGCGCCAGCAGCCAAGATTTCAGCGCTATGAACACCGGGGAGCTGTTTTTT; cdr3_aa: CASSQDFSAMNTGELFF
d_call: TRBD1; j_call: TRBJ1-2; v_call: TRBV10-2; cdr3_nt: TGCGCCAGCAGTGCACAGACAGGGATCAACTATGGCTACACCTTC; cdr3_aa: CASSAQTGINYGYTF
d_call: -; j_call: TRBJ2-7; v_call: TRBV18; cdr3_nt: TGTGCCAGCTCATCCCCCTTCCCCCAGGGGCCCCCCTACGAGCAGTACTTC; cdr3_aa: CASSSPFPQGPPYEQYF
d_call: -; j_call: TRBJ1-2; v_call: TRBV7-9; cdr3_nt: TGTGCCAGCAGCCCGGGTTCGAACTATGGCTACACCTTC; cdr3_aa: CASSPGSNYGYTF
d_call: TRBD1; j_call: TRBJ2-7; v_call: TRBV5-1; cdr3_nt: TGCGCCAGCAGCTTTTACCGGGACAGTGCCTACGAGCAGTACTTC; cdr3_aa: CASSFYRDSAYEQYF
d_call: -; j_call: TRBJ1-1; v_call: TRBV9; cdr3_nt: TGTGCCAGCAGCGTAGCCCCCATGAACACTGAAGCTTTCTTT; cdr3_aa: CASSVAPMNTEAFF
d_call: -; j_call: TRBJ1-6; v_call: TRBV6-5; cdr3_nt: TGTGCCAGCAGGCCTCAGGGGCACTCACCCCTCCACTTT; cdr3_aa: CASRPQGHSPLHF
d_call: TRBD1; j_call: TRBJ2-2; v_call: TRBV19; cdr3_nt: TGTGCCAGTACCCTTGGGACAGGCTTGGGCGGGGAGCTGTTTTTT; cdr3_aa: CASTLGTGLGGELFF
d_call: TRBD1; j_call: TRBJ1-3; v_call: TRBV4-2; cdr3_nt: TGTGCCAGCAGCCAGGCCGGGACAGGGGGCGCTCGGGGAGGAAACACCATATATTTT; cdr3_aa: CASSQAGTGGARGGNTIYF
d_call: TRBD2; j_call: TRBJ2-1; v_call: TRBV11-3; cdr3_nt: TGTGCCAGCAGCTTAGGAGGGAGGGAGTACAATGAGCAGTTCTTC; cdr3_aa: CASSLGGREYNEQFF
d_call: TRBD1; j_call: TRBJ2-2; v_call: TRBV11-1; cdr3_nt: TGTGCCAGCAGCTTTAGGGACAGGGGAGGTACCGGGGAGCTGTTTTTT; cdr3_aa: CASSFRDRGGTGELFF
d_call: TRBD1; j_call: TRBJ1-6; v_call: TRBV27; cdr3_nt: TGTGCCAGCAGCTTCCGGGGACAGTTCTATAATTCACCCCTCCACTTT; cdr3_aa: CASSFRGQFYNSPLHF
d_call: TRBD2; j_call: TRBJ2-2; v_call: TRBV12-5; cdr3_nt: TGTGCTAGTGGCCTCGCGGAGCGGGGAAGCGGGGAGCTGTTTTTT; cdr3_aa: CASGLAERGSGELFF
d_call: -; j_call: TRBJ2-3; v_call: TRBV5-5; cdr3_nt: TGTGCCAGCAGCTTGGTAGGGGCCCAGTATTTT; cdr3_aa: CASSLVGAQYF
d_call: TRBD1; j_call: TRBJ1-6; v_call: TRBV11-2; cdr3_nt: TGTGCCAGCAGCGTGGGCGCTGGAGGGGGCGGGTCACCCCTCCACTTT; cdr3_aa: CASSVGAGGGGSPLHF
d_call: TRBD2; j_call: TRBJ2-3; v_call: TRBV5-1; cdr3_nt: TGCGCCAGCAGCTTGGACGGGGGGAAAGATACGCAGTATTTT; cdr3_aa: CASSLDGGKDTQYF
d_call: -; j_call: TRBJ1-2; v_call: TRBV30; cdr3_nt: TGTGCCTGGAGTGTACCAGGGATCACTAACTATGGCTACACCTTC; cdr3_aa: CAWSVPGITNYGYTF
d_call: -; j_call: TRBJ1-3; v_call: TRBV9; cdr3_nt: TGTGCCAGCAGCGTTGCGGGGGGCAGGGAAAACACCATATATTTT; cdr3_aa: CASSVAGGRENTIYF
d_call: TRBD2; j_call: TRBJ2-1; v_call: TRBV15; cdr3_nt: TGTGCCACGAGGACTAGCGGGGGCCTAGTAGATGAGCAGTTCTTC; cdr3_aa: CATRTSGGLVDEQFF
d_call: TRBD2; j_call: TRBJ2-5; v_call: TRBV2; cdr3_nt: TGTGCCAGCAGTGATCCCAGCGGGGGAGTACAAGAGACCCAGTACTTC; cdr3_aa: CASSDPSGGVQETQYF
d_call: -; j_call: TRBJ2-7; v_call: TRBV2; cdr3_nt: TGTGCCAGCAGTCAGGACTGGGGAAGGTCCTACGAGCAGTACTTC; cdr3_aa: CASSQDWGRSYEQYF
d_call: -; j_call: TRBJ1-6; v_call: TRBV28; cdr3_nt: TGTGCCAGCAGTTTAAGCAGGGGCGATGGCAATTCACCCCTCCACTTT; cdr3_aa: CASSLSRGDGNSPLHF
d_call: TRBD1; j_call: TRBJ1-1; v_call: TRBV5-1; cdr3_nt: TGCGCCAGCAGCCTCGATGGACAGGGCGACACTGAAGCTTTCTTT; cdr3_aa: CASSLDGQGDTEAFF
d_call: -; j_call: TRBJ1-2; v_call: TRBV7-3; cdr3_nt: TGTGCCAGCAGCCGGGACAATAACTATGGCTACACCTTC; cdr3_aa: CASSRDNNYGYTF
d_call: -; j_call: TRBJ1-1; v_call: TRBV25-1; cdr3_nt: TGTGCCAGCAGTGATATTAGTGGGAGCACTGAAGCTTTCTTT; cdr3_aa: CASSDISGSTEAFF
d_call: -; j_call: TRBJ2-3; v_call: TRBV9; cdr3_nt: TGTGCCAGCAGCGTAGAGGGTCTAGCAAAAGATACGCAGTATTTT; cdr3_aa: CASSVEGLAKDTQYF
d_call: -; j_call: TRBJ1-6; v_call: TRBV5-6; cdr3_nt: TGTGCCAGCAGCCGCGCTTGGGGGGTAAATTCACCCCTCCACTTT; cdr3_aa: CASSRAWGVNSPLHF
d_call: TRBD1; j_call: TRBJ1-1; v_call: TRBV30; cdr3_nt: TGTGCCTGTATCAGGGGGTCAAATGCTGAAGCTTTCTTT; cdr3_aa: CACIRGSNAEAFF
d_call: TRBD1; j_call: TRBJ1-4; v_call: TRBV7-9; cdr3_nt: TGTGCCAGCAGCAGGGGGCAGTTAAATGAAAAACTGTTTTTT; cdr3_aa: CASSRGQLNEKLFF
d_call: TRBD2; j_call: TRBJ2-1; v_call: TRBV28; cdr3_nt: TGTGCCAGCAACCCGAGCGGGACGGTTTACAATGAGCAGTTCTTC; cdr3_aa: CASNPSGTVYNEQFF
d_call: -; j_call: TRBJ1-1; v_call: TRBV4-1; cdr3_nt: TGCGCCAGCAGCCACCTCCCTCGTTCCCGGGAGGTCCCTGAAGCTTTCTTT; cdr3_aa: CASSHLPRSREVPEAFF
d_call: -; j_call: TRBJ1-1; v_call: TRBV5-6; cdr3_nt: TGTGCCAGCAGCGAGGGACACGACTGGACTGAAGCTTTCTTT; cdr3_aa: CASSEGHDWTEAFF
d_call: TRBD1; j_call: TRBJ1-2; v_call: TRBV7-2; cdr3_nt: TGTGCCAGCAGTATGGACGAGGGGGCGCCCGGCTACACCTTC; cdr3_aa: CASSMDEGAPGYTF
d_call: TRBD1; j_call: TRBJ1-2; v_call: TRBV27; cdr3_nt: TGTGCCAGCAGCCCGACACAGGGGACGGGAGGCTACACCTTC; cdr3_aa: CASSPTQGTGGYTF
d_call: -; j_call: TRBJ1-2; v_call: TRBV5-5; cdr3_nt: TGTGCCAGCAGCTTGGCCGCAGGAGGGTATGGCTACACCTTC; cdr3_aa: CASSLAAGGYGYTF
d_call: -; j_call: TRBJ2-1; v_call: TRBV11-1; cdr3_nt: TGTGCCAGCAGCTTAGCAGACTACACCGTTAGCAATGAGCAGTTCTTC; cdr3_aa: CASSLADYTVSNEQFF
d_call: TRBD1; j_call: TRBJ1-4; v_call: TRBV15; cdr3_nt: TGTGCCACCAGCAGCAATCCGGGACAGGGGTACGAAAAACTGTTTTTT; cdr3_aa: CATSSNPGQGYEKLFF
d_call: -; j_call: TRBJ1-1; v_call: TRBV7-9; cdr3_nt: TGTGCCAGTGGTAACCAGGGCTACGCAATCCGGACTGAAGCTTTCTTT; cdr3_aa: CASGNQGYAIRTEAFF
d_call: TRBD1; j_call: TRBJ2-7; v_call: TRBV7-9; cdr3_nt: TGTGCCAGCAGCAACCCAGGACAGGGGGCCAACTTC; cdr3_aa: CASSNPGQGANF
d_call: TRBD1; j_call: TRBJ2-7; v_call: TRBV29-1; cdr3_nt: TGCAGCGTTGAAGATCTCAGGGGGCTAGGGGAGCAGTACTTC; cdr3_aa: CSVEDLRGLGEQYF
d_call: TRBD1; j_call: TRBJ2-7; v_call: TRBV6-5; cdr3_nt: TGTGCCAGCAGTCGCCCCGGGACAGCCTCCGAGCAGTACTTC; cdr3_aa: CASSRPGTASEQYF
d_call: -; j_call: TRBJ1-5; v_call: TRBV4-2; cdr3_nt: TGTGCCAGCAGAGATACGTCCAGGCAGAATCAGCCCCAGCATTTT; cdr3_aa: CASRDTSRQNQPQHF
d_call: -; j_call: TRBJ2-1; v_call: TRBV7-9; cdr3_nt: TGTGCCAGCAGCTTAGCGGGAGGCTGGAATGAGCAGTTCTTC; cdr3_aa: CASSLAGGWNEQFF
d_call: TRBD2; j_call: TRBJ2-1; v_call: TRBV7-8; cdr3_nt: TGTGCCAGCAGCCCCGATATCGGGTCTCTAGCGGACCCGTTCTACAATGAGCAGTTCTTC; cdr3_aa: CASSPDIGSLADPFYNEQFF
d_call: TRBD1; j_call: TRBJ2-2; v_call: TRBV19; cdr3_nt: TGTGCCAGTTCGGACAGGGGGGACACCGGGGAGCTGTTTTTT; cdr3_aa: CASSDRGDTGELFF
d_call: TRBD1; j_call: TRBJ2-5; v_call: TRBV7-3; cdr3_nt: TGTGCCAGCAGCTTAACGGGACAGTACCAAGAGACCCAGTACTTC; cdr3_aa: CASSLTGQYQETQYF
d_call: -; j_call: TRBJ1-5; v_call: TRBV5-5; cdr3_nt: TGTGCCAGCAGCCCTTCCCGAGGAAGCAATCAGCCCCAGCATTTT; cdr3_aa: CASSPSRGSNQPQHF
d_call: -; j_call: TRBJ1-2; v_call: TRBV6-1; cdr3_nt: TGTGCCAGCAGTGAAGCAATGGGGGGGGGCTATGGCTACACCTTC; cdr3_aa: CASSEAMGGGYGYTF
d_call: -; j_call: TRBJ2-2; v_call: TRBV18; cdr3_nt: TGTGCCAGCTCACGATCAGGTGTACAGGCCGGGGAGCTGTTTTTT; cdr3_aa: CASSRSGVQAGELFF
d_call: -; j_call: TRBJ1-3; v_call: TRBV7-9; cdr3_nt: TGTGCCAGCAGCCACCGAGGACAAAGGAGAGATAACACCATATATTTT; cdr3_aa: CASSHRGQRRDNTIYF
d_call: -; j_call: TRBJ1-5; v_call: TRBV7-3; cdr3_nt: TGTGCCAGCAGCTCACGGAGACAGCCCCAGCATTTT; cdr3_aa: CASSSRRQPQHF